These 19 T cell receptor beta chains originate from one sample sequenced in a study of blood T cell repertoires in COVID-19. Sequencing used immunoSEQ multiplex PCR; TCRdb keeps in-frame clones, though not all of them. The table records fewer than 350,000 clones, roughly 88% of them present only once. Material: PBMCs or T cells enriched from blood (not recorded which). The receptors were gathered from a woman in her thirties or forties with acute COVID-19.

This clone was seen more than once but under ten times. This chain uses TRBV28 with TRBJ1-5; 11 nucleotides match TRBD1. This CDR3 is 17 amino acids long. With 7 bases clipped from V and 1 base from J, the junction kept 9 bases outside the gene matches. The V gene's germline CDR1 is MDHEN and CDR2 SYDVKM. The CDR3 DNA is TGTGCCAGCACCCTTGGACAGGGGGCTTCGAGCAATCAGCCCCAGCATTTT. Translating gives CASTLGQGASSNQPQHF.

The chain joins TRBV15 to TRBJ2-7; 7 bases map to TRBD2. V trimming: 2 bases; J trimming: 6 bases; junction bases outside the gene matches: 7. The germline gives CDR1 LNHNV, CDR2 YYDKDF (reference sequence). CDR3 size: 14 residues. CDR3 sequence reads: CATSRPGGVGEQYF. The CDR3 DNA sequence: TGTGCCACCAGCAGACCTGGGGGGGTCGGCGAGCAGTACTTC.

The table lists this clone with a count of one. The chain employs TRBV27 and TRBJ2-7, with 16 bases that match TRBD2. V lost 5 bases to trimming and J lost 9 bases; unmatched junction nucleotides: 7. Germline V gene lookup returns CDR1 MNHEY and CDR2 SMNVEV (reference sequence). The CDR3 length is 15 residues. The CDR3 spells CASSPGTSGRGRQYF. In DNA form, the CDR3 reads TGTGCCAGCAGTCCGGGGACTAGCGGGAGGGGGAGGCAGTACTTC.

The chain couples TRBV24-1 to TRBJ2-2, with 11 bases that match TRBD1. Germline lookup yields CDR1 KGHDR and CDR2 SFDVKD. Trimming removed 6 bases from V and 6 bases from J; junction bases left unmatched: 5. This CDR3 contains 15 residues. The CDR3 spells CATSPRDRGAGELFF. The CDR3 DNA reads TGTGCCACCAGTCCCCGGGACAGGGGGGCCGGGGAGCTGTTTTTT.

A word on this clone: The junction and the germline gene differ at one end; a read error may be behind it. The gene calls are TRBV2 and TRBJ2-2; 8 bases are shared with TRBD2. Germline V gene data show CDR1 as SNHLY and CDR2 as FYNNEI. The CDR3 extends over 12 amino acids. This CDR3 is CASSEDSGKLFF. The CDR3 bases are TGTGCCAGCAGTGAAGATAGCGGGAAGCTGTTTTTT.

V is TRBV6-2 or TRBV6-3 and J is TRBJ2-3; 8 bases fit TRBD2. Per the germline V gene, CDR1 is MNHEY and CDR2 is SVGEGT. This CDR3 spans 18 amino acids. V lost 4 bases to trimming and J lost 3 bases; unmatched junction nucleotides: 15. The CDR3 coding sequence is TGTGCCAGCAGTTTCGATCCTCAGCGGGAGCTTGTGACAGATACGCAGTATTTT. This translates into CASSFDPQRELVTDTQYF.

The chain links TRBV12-5 to TRBJ2-1, with a tentative D call TRBD2 (6 bases). Looked up from germline, CDR1 is LGHNT and CDR2 is FRNRAP. The CDR3 covers 15 residues. Deletions cut 5 bases from V and 0 bases from J, with 11 bases between. This CDR3 is CASGGGGSSYNEQFF. The CDR3 DNA is TGTGCTAGTGGTGGGGGAGGCAGCTCCTACAATGAGCAGTTCTTC.

V and J are TRBV15 and TRBJ2-1; 12 nucleotides match TRBD2. Germline V gene data show CDR1 as LNHNV and CDR2 as YYDKDF (reference sequence). V shed 2 bases, J shed 7 bases, and the junction held 3 bases outside the gene matches. This CDR3 spans 15 amino acids. CDR3 in amino acids: CATSRLAGGQNEQFF. DNA of the CDR3: TGTGCCACCAGCAGACTAGCGGGAGGGCAAAATGAGCAGTTCTTC.

The CDR3 sequence is CATSDLGGSNTGELFF. The CDR3 nucleotides read TGTGCCACCAGTGATTTGGGCGGGAGTAACACCGGGGAGCTGTTTTTT. This sequence joins TRBV24-1 and TRBJ2-2, with 7 bases aligning to TRBD2. V was clipped by 0 bases and J by 2 bases; unmatched bases: 2. Germline CDR1 reads KGHDR; CDR2 reads SFDVKD. The CDR3 contains 16 residues.

This clone was seen only once. The chain uses TRBV5-1 and TRBJ1-2, with D possibly TRBD1 on 5 matching bases. Per the germline V gene, CDR1 is SGHRS and CDR2 is YFSETQ. CDR3 length: 14 residues. The V end was cut by 4 bases, the J end by 2 bases, with 12 bases between. The CDR3 region is CASSPGGGNYGYTF. In nucleotides, the CDR3 is TGCGCCAGCAGCCCTGGGGGGGGAAACTATGGCTACACCTTC.

V gene TRBV2 combines with J gene TRBJ1-2; maybe TRBD1 (5 bases). Looked up from germline, CDR1 is SNHLY and CDR2 is FYNNEI. The CDR3 covers 15 residues. The germline V and J ends were trimmed by 9 bases and 2 bases, with 19 bases remaining between them. CDR3 coding DNA: TGTGCCAGTTCTCGACAGACCCCCAGCAACTATGGCTACACCTTC. It specifies CASSRQTPSNYGYTF.

The gene calls are TRBV10-3 and TRBJ1-5; 7 nucleotides align to TRBD1. With 4 bases clipped from V and 4 bases from J, the junction kept 1 base outside the gene matches. The length of the CDR3 is 13 residues. The germline gives CDR1 ENHRY, CDR2 SYGVKD. This CDR3 reads CAISGDSNQPQHF. In DNA form, the CDR3 reads TGTGCCATCAGTGGGGACAGTAATCAGCCCCAGCATTTT.

The chain has TRBV19 and TRBJ1-5, with 7 bases fitting TRBD1. Germline CDR1 reads LNHDA; CDR2 reads SQIVND (reference sequence). This CDR3 region has 16 residues. Trimming at V came to 5 bases and at J to 0 bases, leaving 7 bases not matched to a gene. DNA of the CDR3: TGTGCCAGTAGTCCCGGGACAGCCTTTAGCAATCAGCCCCAGCATTTT. This gives the protein CASSPGTAFSNQPQHF.

J is TRBJ1-1 and V is TRBV15, with 7 bases that match TRBD1. With 4 bases clipped from V and 3 bases from J, the junction kept 8 bases outside the gene matches. Germline V gene lookup returns CDR1 LNHNV and CDR2 YYDKDF (reference sequence). There are 15 residues in the CDR3. The CDR3 DNA is TGTGCCACCAGCATTGAGCAGGGGGTTCACACTGAAGCTTTCTTT. This gives the protein CATSIEQGVHTEAFF.

This clone has just one count. The rearrangement uses TRBV6-2 or TRBV6-3 and TRBJ1-2; D is uncertain. V was cut by 4 bases and J by 2 bases, with 8 bases left in between. Germline CDR1 reads MNHEY; CDR2 reads SVGEGT. CDR3 size: 13 residues. The CDR3 here is CASSFGKNYGYTF. CDR3 coding DNA: TGTGCCAGCAGTTTCGGGAAGAACTATGGCTACACCTTC.

The rearrangement uses TRBV27 and TRBJ2-3; perhaps TRBD1 as D (5 bases). The CDR3 sequence is 13 residues long. V lost 10 bases and J lost 7, with 18 bases in between. Per germline, CDR1 MNHEY and CDR2 SMNVEV (reference sequence). The CDR3 reads CATPVAQGYTQYF. The CDR3 region has the DNA TGTGCCACCCCAGTAGCCCAGGGTTATACGCAGTATTTT.

This sequence joins TRBV28 and TRBJ1-3, with D possibly TRBD1 on 6 matching bases. The CDR3 loop spans 15 amino acids. CDR1 is MDHEN, CDR2 SYDVKM, per germline. V dropped 4 bases and J dropped 9 bases, with 19 bases sitting between them. The CDR3 protein is CASSSFEAGAGTIYF. In DNA, the CDR3 is TGTGCCAGCAGTTCCTTCGAGGCAGGGGCAGGCACCATATATTTT.

The chain uses TRBV18 and TRBJ1-1; TRBD1 aligns across 7 bases. CDR1 KGHSH and CDR2 LQKENI come from the germline V gene. The CDR3 has 16 amino acids. Unmatched junction bases numbered 8, after V lost 4 bases and J lost 0 bases. Written as DNA, the CDR3 is TGTGCCAGCTCACTCCGACAGGGCGATTTGAACACTGAAGCTTTCTTT. It is translated as CASSLRQGDLNTEAFF.

The V and J genes are TRBV4-2 and TRBJ2-3, with a weak D call TRBD1 (6 bases). Germline loops: CDR1 LGHNA, CDR2 YNFKEQ. The CDR3 is made up of 17 amino acids. V shed 0 bases and J shed 1 base, with 14 bases lying between them. This CDR3 is CASSQDHWTEGTDTQYF. Written as DNA, the CDR3 is TGTGCCAGCAGCCAAGATCACTGGACAGAAGGCACAGATACGCAGTATTTT.